This TCR beta chain was captured in a study of blood T cell repertoires in COVID-19. Study details: Samples came from the United States, Italy and Spain, spanning acute and convalescent COVID-19.

The table lists this clone with a few counts. Other nucleotide sequences in the sample specify the same CDR3. Methods used by the authors: Amplification of reference gene primers provided the estimated nucleated cell counts. Libraries were prepared by immunoSEQ multiplex PCR; TCRdb keeps only in-frame clonotypes and omits some of them. The V and J calls and clone size were taken over from that table, and D and trimming were inferred from the DNA. The repertoire holds 250,000 or so clones, roughly 88% seen once, with around 2.4% in the top ten. The CDR3 is 15 residues long. CDR1 and CDR2 from the germline V gene are SGDLS and YYNGEE. V lost 4 bases and J lost 0, with 11 bases in between.

The receptor was isolated from a man in his forties who had recovered from COVID-19. Sequencing was carried out using peripheral blood. The chain employs TRBV9 and TRBJ1-3; no firm D call. The CDR3 sequence is CASSPAGVSGNTIYF. The CDR3 coding sequence is TGTGCCAGCAGCCCGGCCGGGGTCTCTGGAAACACCATATATTTT.